The 13 T cell receptor beta chains in this list originate from one sample, sequenced in a study of shared clonotypes between healthy human individuals. Clones were sequenced by immunoSEQ multiplex PCR, and TCRdb holds only the in-frame ones, with some missing. The sample yields roughly 1.5 million clones, around 98% seen once. Sequencing was done on a sample of naive CD4+ T cells sorted from blood. As to subset: CD45RA+ positively selected. The origin of the receptors is a man aged 25 to 40 in good health.

The chain uses TRBV2 and TRBJ2-2; a weak D match, TRBD1 (6 bases). The V end lost 8 bases, the J end lost 9 bases, and 10 bases lay between the germline ends. The CDR3 runs 11 residues. Germline CDR1 SNHLY, CDR2 FYNNEI. The CDR3: CASAGDRELFF. The CDR3 region has the DNA TGTGCCAGCGCAGGGGACCGGGAGCTGTTTTTT. Using reference TRBV2 and TRBJ2-2 for the parts outside the CDR3, the full variable domain is EPEVTQTPSHQVTQMGQEVILRCVPISNHLYFYWYRQILGQKVEFLVSFYNNEISEKSEIFDDQFSVERPDGSNFTLKIRSTKLEDSAMYFCASAGDRELFFGEGSRLTVL.

The J gene is TRBJ1-1, the V gene TRBV5-6, with TRBD1 identical over 8 bases. This CDR3 contains 15 residues. Germline CDR1 reads SGHDT; CDR2 reads YYEEEE. J was trimmed by 6 bases and V by 1 base; bases with no gene match: 8. The DNA of the CDR3 is TGTGCCAGCAGCTTGTTTCCGACAGGGGATTCTGAAGCTTTCTTT. Its translation is CASSLFPTGDSEAFF.

The rearrangement links TRBV9 to TRBJ2-5, with TRBD2 matching 11 bases. Germline V gives CDR1 SGDLS, CDR2 YYNGEE. With 1 base clipped from V and 5 bases from J, the junction kept 4 bases outside the gene matches. The CDR3 has 15 residues. CDR3 amino acids: CASSVTSGRRETQYF. CDR3 DNA sequence: TGTGCCAGCAGCGTAACTAGCGGGAGAAGGGAGACCCAGTACTTC.

J is TRBJ2-5 and V is TRBV29-1; 12 bases are shared with TRBD2. Germline CDR1 and CDR2: SQVTM and ANQGSEA. The CDR3 extends over 15 amino acids. The ends lost 4 bases at V and 9 bases at J; junction bases unmatched: 12. CDR3 loop: CSVAEGSTSGRAQYF. CDR3 nucleotide sequence: TGCAGCGTTGCCGAGGGTTCGACTAGCGGGAGAGCCCAGTACTTC.

This sequence joins TRBV4-1 and TRBJ2-2; TRBD1 matches 7 bases. The CDR3 covers 16 residues. Germline V gene sequence: CDR1 MGHRA, CDR2 YSYEKL. The V segment lost 5 bases and the J segment 0 bases; nucleotides outside the gene matches: 6. The CDR3 nucleotides are TGCGCCAGCAGCTTCCGGACAGGAGCGAACACCGGGGAGCTGTTTTTT. Translation: CASSFRTGANTGELFF.

The chain carries TRBV5-1 and TRBJ2-1; weak D call: TRBD1 (5 bases). Germline V gene sequence: CDR1 SGHRS, CDR2 YFSETQ. The V end was cut by 3 bases, the J end by 5 bases, with 12 bases between. The CDR3 covers 14 residues. CDR3 bases: TGCGCCAGCAGCTCTCTGGGGCGAAACAATGAGCAGTTCTTC. Encoded protein: CASSSLGRNNEQFF.

J is TRBJ2-7 and V is TRBV27; 9 bases are shared with TRBD2. CDR3 length: 15 amino acids. V gave up 7 bases and J gave up 0 bases; unmatched junction bases: 7. Germline values: CDR1 MNHEY, CDR2 SMNVEV (reference sequence). CDR3 in DNA: TGTGCCAGCAAAAAGGCTAGCGGGGTCTCCTACGAGCAGTACTTC. It specifies CASKKASGVSYEQYF.

The sample holds one count of this clone. The J gene is TRBJ2-7, the V gene TRBV10-2; D is unresolved. CDR1 is WSHSY, CDR2 SAAADI, per germline. The CDR3 covers 12 residues. V gave up 2 bases and J gave up 3 bases, with 5 bases separating them. In DNA, the CDR3 is TGCGCCAGCAGTGAGATCTACTACGAGCAGTACTTC. Its translation: CASSEIYYEQYF.

The chain links TRBV6-1 to TRBJ2-5; D not certain. The germline V gene has CDR1 MNHNS and CDR2 SASEGT. Trimming left V 6 bases short and J 4 bases short, with 3 bases between. This CDR3 region has 10 residues. The CDR3 loop is CASRRETQYF. In DNA, the CDR3 is TGTGCCAGCAGAAGAGAGACCCAGTACTTC.

The rearrangement links TRBV7-8 to TRBJ2-7; D is perhaps TRBD1 or TRBD2 (5 bases each). CDR1 and CDR2 (germline): SGHVS, FQNEAQ. The CDR3 loop spans 12 amino acids. Trimming removed 4 bases from V and 5 bases from J, with 9 bases in between. CDR3 nucleotides: TGTGCCAGCAGCTCATTGGGACACGAGCAGTACTTC. Protein sequence: CASSSLGHEQYF.

The chain combines TRBV5-8 with TRBJ1-5; 10 bases map to TRBD1. The J segment lost 6 bases and the V segment lost 2 bases, leaving 5 bases of the junction unmatched. Germline CDR1 reads SGHTS; CDR2 reads YDEGEE. The CDR3 has 15 residues. CDR3 coding DNA: TGTGCCAGCAGCTTTTTGGGACAGGGGATTCAGCCCCAGCATTTT. Translation: CASSFLGQGIQPQHF.

The V gene is TRBV15, the J gene TRBJ1-1; 7 nucleotides match TRBD1. Germline CDR1 is LNHNV and CDR2 is YYDKDF (reference sequence). V trimming: 2 bases; J trimming: 2 bases; junction bases outside the gene matches: 8. This CDR3 contains 16 residues. The CDR3 DNA follows: TGTGCCACCAGCAGATGGGATCGGACAGGAAACACTGAAGCTTTCTTT. Its translation: CATSRWDRTGNTEAFF.

The sample holds one count of this clone. This specimen includes other DNA sequences encoding the same CDR3. V is TRBV5-1 and J is TRBJ2-3, with D hard to call. The CDR3 loop spans 13 amino acids. CDR1 is SGHRS and CDR2 is YFSETQ in the germline V gene. Trimming took 1 base from V and 4 from J, leaving 7 bases between them. The CDR3 nucleotides are TGCGCCAGCAGCTTGCCCGGAGCAGATACGCAGTATTTT. Translation gives CASSLPGADTQYF.